This T cell receptor (beta chain) comes out of a study of long-term antiretroviral therapy in people with HIV. A v3.0 immunoSEQ assay was performed at survey level. Libraries were prepared by immunoSEQ multiplex PCR; TCRdb keeps only in-frame clonotypes and omits some of them. The sample yields tens of thousands of clones, 80% to 85% seen once. V was pared by 5 bases and J by 2 bases, with 9 bases of the junction left unmatched. Germline loops: CDR1 LNHDA, CDR2 SQIVND (reference sequence). The CDR3 runs to 16 residues. This clone came up a few times. The specimen comprised unsorted PBMCs, sampled around 4.2 years after starting antiretroviral therapy. This receptor was taken from a man aged 25-45 years with HIV. The chain links TRBV19 to TRBJ2-7; TRBD1 agrees at 10 bases. The DNA for the CDR3 is TGTGCCAGTAGTTTCTCGGGACAGGGGTGGACCTACGAGCAGTACTTC. It yields the protein CASSFSGQGWTYEQYF.